This is a list of T cell receptor beta chains from one sample in a study of tumor-infiltrating lymphocytes in glioblastoma multiforme. A single record per CDR3 protein comes from TCRdb applying MiXCR to the multiplex PCR reads. The sample records just under 20,000 distinct CDR3 sequences, 65% to 75% being singletons. The sample taken for sequencing was peripheral blood. These receptors were collected from a male donor with glioblastoma. Each CDR3 is given with its conserved first and last residue. Fields, in order: clone size, V gene, D gene, J gene, CDR3 DNA, CDR3 protein. A D gene is named only where the DNA matches it firmly. Not every row has a clone size; where given, it reads once, few, many or a size class.

size: many; V: TRBV6-6; D: NA; J: TRBJ1-6; DNA: TGTGCCAGCCATCATAGTAATTCACCCCTCCACTTT; CDR3: CASHHSNSPLHF
size: NA; V: TRBV10-1; D: NA; J: TRBJ2-5; DNA: TGCGCCAGCAGTGAAAACCGGGACGGAGATACCCAGTACTTC; CDR3: CASSENRDGDTQYF
size: many; V: TRBV30; D: NA; J: TRBJ2-1; DNA: TGTGCCTGGACCCTCACGACACACACCGATGAGCAGTTCTTC; CDR3: CAWTLTTHTDEQFF
size: NA; V: TRBV29-1; D: NA; J: TRBJ2-1; DNA: TGCAGCTCTGAATGGTTCGGGTATGAGCAGTTCTTC; CDR3: CSSEWFGYEQFF
size: NA; V: TRBV6-1; D: TRBD2; J: TRBJ2-2; DNA: TGTGCTAGCATAACCCCCCTCGGCAGGGCGGCGGGAGGGCCGTTTGGCACCGGGGAGCTGTTTTTT; CDR3: CASITPLGRAAGGPFGTGELFF
size: NA; V: TRBV5-1; D: TRBD1; J: TRBJ2-3; DNA: TGCGCCAGTAGCGTGCTCGGGACAGATGGGACAGATACGCAGTATTTT; CDR3: CASSVLGTDGTDTQYF
size: once; V: TRBV29-1; D: NA; J: TRBJ1-4; DNA: TGCAGCGTTGTTATTGGGGGTGAAAAACCGTCTTTT; CDR3: CSVVIGGEKPSF
size: once; V: TRBV10-1; D: NA; J: TRBJ2-7; DNA: TGCGCCAGCAGTGGTCATACCCGGGACCCCTACTCCTACGAGCAGCACTTC; CDR3: CASSGHTRDPYSYEQHF
size: NA; V: TRBV29-1; D: TRBD2; J: TRBJ2-1; DNA: TGCATCGTTGCGAGCGGGGGATACAAAGAGCAGCTCTTC; CDR3: CIVASGGYKEQLF
size: once; V: TRBV6-6; D: TRBD2; J: TRBJ2-4; DNA: TGTGCCAGCAGTTCCGGGACTAGCGGTGAGATTCAGTACTTC; CDR3: CASSSGTSGEIQYF
size: NA; V: TRBV5-6; D: NA; J: TRBJ2-1; DNA: TGTGCCAGCAGCTTGGTGGGGCAGGGGCAGTTCTTC; CDR3: CASSLVGQGQFF
size: NA; V: TRBV4-2; D: NA; J: TRBJ1-5; DNA: TGTGCCAGCAGCCAAGAAACCGGCGATGGAAATCAGCCCAAGCATTTT; CDR3: CASSQETGDGNQPKHF
size: many; V: TRBV4-1; D: TRBD2; J: TRBJ2-1; DNA: TGCGCCAGCAAGACACTAGCGGGAGATCACAATGAGCAGTTCTTC; CDR3: CASKTLAGDHNEQFF
size: NA; V: TRBV5-1; D: TRBD2; J: TRBJ2-1; DNA: TGCGCCAGCAGCTTCGTGAGCGGGAGGGCCGTGGGTGGTGAGCAGTTCTTC; CDR3: CASSFVSGRAVGGEQFF
size: NA; V: TRBV29-1; D: NA; J: TRBJ1-2; DNA: TGCAGCGTAGATCTGAATGGCTACACCTTC; CDR3: CSVDLNGYTF
size: many; V: TRBV28; D: NA; J: TRBJ1-5; DNA: TGTGCCAGCAGTTTACCCTCCGGGGGTAGCAATCAGCCCCAGCATTTT; CDR3: CASSLPSGGSNQPQHF
size: many; V: TRBV20-1; D: NA; J: TRBJ2-5; DNA: TGCAGTGCTAGAGACTGGGGAGGAGAGACCCAGTACTTC; CDR3: CSARDWGGETQYF
size: NA; V: TRBV11-2; D: TRBD1; J: TRBJ1-1; DNA: TGTGCCAGCAGCTTGAAGACAGGGATGAACACTGAAGCTTTCTTT; CDR3: CASSLKTGMNTEAFF
size: NA; V: TRBV11-3; D: TRBD2; J: TRBJ2-2; DNA: TGTGCCAGCAGCTCCCGGGCGGGGGTAAACACCGGGGAGCTGTTTTTT; CDR3: CASSSRAGVNTGELFF
size: many; V: TRBV5-5; D: NA; J: TRBJ2-2; DNA: TGTGCCAGCAGCCTACAGGCCGGGGAGCTGTTTTTT; CDR3: CASSLQAGELFF
size: NA; V: TRBV29-1; D: NA; J: TRBJ2-3; DNA: TGCAGCGTTGACTTAGGGGCGGCAGATACGCAGTATTTT; CDR3: CSVDLGAADTQYF
size: NA; V: TRBV12-3/TRBV12-4; D: TRBD2; J: TRBJ2-1; DNA: TGTGCCGGCAGAAAGACAAGCGGGAGTAGGGATGAGCAGTTCTTC; CDR3: CAGRKTSGSRDEQFF
size: NA; V: TRBV20-1; D: NA; J: TRBJ2-7; DNA: TGCAGTGCAAAGACAGACTACGAGCAGTACTTC; CDR3: CSAKTDYEQYF
size: NA; V: TRBV4-1; D: NA; J: TRBJ1-1; DNA: TGCGCCAGCAGCCAAGAAGAGCAACTCATGAACACTGAGGCTTTCTTT; CDR3: CASSQEEQLMNTEAFF
size: NA; V: TRBV29-1; D: NA; J: TRBJ2-1; DNA: TGCAGCGTTGACCATGGAAACAATGAGCAGTTCTTC; CDR3: CSVDHGNNEQFF
size: NA; V: TRBV11-2; D: NA; J: TRBJ1-2; DNA: TGTGCCAGCAGCCAAGAGAGGCAGGACACCTTAGGTTATGGCTACACCTTC; CDR3: CASSQERQDTLGYGYTF
size: few; V: TRBV4-2; D: NA; J: TRBJ2-1; DNA: TGTGCCAGCAGCCAAGGGGACTCCGCGGGCAATGAGCAGTTCTTC; CDR3: CASSQGDSAGNEQFF
size: NA; V: TRBV11-2; D: NA; J: TRBJ2-1; DNA: TGTGCCAGCAGCTTGCAAGGTAATGAGCAGTTCTTC; CDR3: CASSLQGNEQFF
size: many; V: TRBV4-1; D: NA; J: TRBJ2-1; DNA: TGCGCCAGCAGCCAAGGTTGGGGGGGCATGGGCAATGAGCAGTTCTTC; CDR3: CASSQGWGGMGNEQFF
size: NA; V: TRBV11-3; D: NA; J: TRBJ2-1; DNA: TGTGTCAGCGGCTCCTGTGACGTCAATGAGCAGTTCTTC; CDR3: CVSGSCDVNEQFF
size: once; V: TRBV6-1; D: TRBD1; J: TRBJ2-2; DNA: TGTGCCAGCAGGAATAGAGGGACAGCTAACACCGGGGAGCTGTTTTTT; CDR3: CASRNRGTANTGELFF
size: medium-sized; V: TRBV29-1; D: TRBD2; J: TRBJ2-3; DNA: TGCAGCGTTGGCGGGACTAGCGGGAACACAGATACGCAGTATTTT; CDR3: CSVGGTSGNTDTQYF
size: many; V: TRBV20-1; D: NA; J: TRBJ1-1; DNA: TGCAGTGCTAGTGGTCCTGCGGGGGCCACTGAAGCTTTCTTT; CDR3: CSASGPAGATEAFF
size: NA; V: TRBV18; D: NA; J: TRBJ2-1; DNA: TGTGCCAGCTCACGGGGGCCAGCTAGTTATGACAATGAGCAGTTCTTC; CDR3: CASSRGPASYDNEQFF
size: once; V: TRBV5-4; D: TRBD2; J: TRBJ2-1; DNA: TGTGCCAGCAGGAAGACTAGCGGTAGCTACAATGAGCAGCTCTTC; CDR3: CASRKTSGSYNEQLF
size: many; V: TRBV5-4; D: NA; J: TRBJ2-1; DNA: TGTGCCAGCAGCGGGGAGGGGGCTCCTCCCTACAATGAGCAGTTCTTC; CDR3: CASSGEGAPPYNEQFF